The T cell receptor (beta chain) described here comes from a study of T cell clones after liver transplantation. This CDR3 spans 12 amino acids. Germline V gives CDR1 MNHNS, CDR2 SASEGT. Trimming removed 4 bases from V and 10 bases from J, with 11 bases in between. Clones were sequenced by immunoSEQ multiplex PCR, and TCRdb holds only the in-frame ones, with some missing. The data show more than 75,000 clones, roughly 80% seen once. V gene TRBV6-1 combines with J gene TRBJ1-5, with D possibly TRBD1 on 5 matching bases. Sequenced here: CD4+ T cells from blood, sampled just over 45 months after liver transplant. The origin of this receptor is a human patient who received a liver transplant. Some T cells may trace back to the graft donor. This CDR3 is CASSVQGPPQHF. The CDR3 DNA reads as TGTGCCAGCAGTGTCCAGGGTCCCCCCCAGCATTTT.